This T cell receptor beta chain appears in the sequencing data of a study of resident and recirculating memory T cells in vitiligo. Study summary: Epidermis came from shave biopsies of lesional and nonlesional sites, plus PBMCs. Genomic DNA was extracted from whole homogenized samples, with no cell sorting.

CDR1 and CDR2 (germline): SGHKS, YYEKEE (reference sequence). This CDR3 spans 15 amino acids. V was trimmed by 0 bases and J by 3 bases, leaving 12 bases between them. The method was immunoSEQ multiplex PCR; TCRdb's version includes in-frame clones alone and lacks a portion of them. The top ten clones hold 4.5% of a sample with more than 35,000 clones, about nine tenths of them seen once. This chain joins TRBV5-5 and TRBJ1-2, with a tentative D call TRBD1 (5 bases). The sequence was collected from a male donor with vitiligo. Sequencing was carried out using blood. The CDR3 here is CASSLGAGWYYGYTF. CDR3 nucleotide sequence: TGTGCCAGCAGCTTGGGGGCAGGGTGGTACTATGGCTACACCTTC.